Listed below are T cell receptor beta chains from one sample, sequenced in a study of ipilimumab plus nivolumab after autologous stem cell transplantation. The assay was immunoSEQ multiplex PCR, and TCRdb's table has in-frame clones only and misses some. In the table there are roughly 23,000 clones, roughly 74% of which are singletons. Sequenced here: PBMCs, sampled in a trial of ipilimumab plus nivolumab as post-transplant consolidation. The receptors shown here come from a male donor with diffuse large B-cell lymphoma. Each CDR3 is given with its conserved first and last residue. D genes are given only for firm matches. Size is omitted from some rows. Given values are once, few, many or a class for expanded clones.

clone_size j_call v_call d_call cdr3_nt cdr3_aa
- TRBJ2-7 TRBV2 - TGTGCCAGCGGAAGGACATACGGTAGAAACGAGCAGTACTTC CASGRTYGRNEQYF
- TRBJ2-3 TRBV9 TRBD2 TGTGCCAGCAGCCCTCGGGTAGCGGGCAATACGCAGTATTTT CASSPRVAGNTQYF
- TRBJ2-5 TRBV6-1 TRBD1 TGTGCCAGCAGATGGGGACAGACGAACCAAGAGACCCAGTACTTC CASRWGQTNQETQYF
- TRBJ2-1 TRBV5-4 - TGTGCCAGCAGACAAGCGGCTTACAATGAGCAGTTCTTC CASRQAAYNEQFF
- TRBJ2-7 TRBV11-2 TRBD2 TGTGCCAGCAGTTCCGGGGGGGTAGCGGTTGGGTATAGCTCCTACGAGCAGTACTTC CASSSGGVAVGYSSYEQYF
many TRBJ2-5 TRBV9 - TGTGCCAGCAGCAGGTGGACAGCCCCATTGGAGACCCAGTACTTC CASSRWTAPLETQYF
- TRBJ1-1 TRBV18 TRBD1 TGTGCCAGCTCATTTGGACAGGGAGGGAGCACTGAAGCTTTCTTT CASSFGQGGSTEAFF
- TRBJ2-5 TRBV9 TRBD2 TGTGCCAGCAGCGCGCGGGAGGGCAGGAGCGAGACCCAGTACTTC CASSAREGRSETQYF
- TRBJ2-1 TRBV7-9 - TGTGCCAGCAGCTTAGATAAACACCGGCAGTTCTTC CASSLDKHRQFF
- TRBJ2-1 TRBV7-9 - TGTGCCAGCAGCTCAGGACAGCCCAACAATGAGCAGTTCTTC CASSSGQPNNEQFF
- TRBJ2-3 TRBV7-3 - TGTGCCAGCAGCCCACGGTCCTCCACAGATACGCAGTATTTT CASSPRSSTDTQYF
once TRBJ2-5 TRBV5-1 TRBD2 TGCGCCAGCAGGGGGTCGTCGACGGGGCGGGAGGGAGAGACCCAGTACTTC CASRGSSTGREGETQYF
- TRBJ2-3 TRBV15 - TGTGCCACCAGCAGAGTTGACTCCTTCACAGATACGCAGTATTTT CATSRVDSFTDTQYF
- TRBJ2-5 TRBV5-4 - TGTGCCAGCAGCTTGGGCACACCCCGGGACTTCGGAGAGACCCAGTACTTC CASSLGTPRDFGETQYF
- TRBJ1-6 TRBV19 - TGTGCCAGTAGTAGTCCAGGGTGGATAAAGAGTTCACCCCTCCACTTT CASSSPGWIKSSPLHF
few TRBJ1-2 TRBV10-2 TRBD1 TGCGCCAGCAGTCCCGGTGAGGGGGCAGGAGGCTACACCTTC CASSPGEGAGGYTF
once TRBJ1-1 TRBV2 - TGTGCCAGCACAGCAAACACTGAAGCTTTCTTT CASTANTEAFF
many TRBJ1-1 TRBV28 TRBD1 TGTGCCAGCACAGTGTGGGGGACAGGGACGAACACTGAAGCTTTCTTT CASTVWGTGTNTEAFF
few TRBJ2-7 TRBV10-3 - TGTGCCATCAGGGGGACTCGCTACGAGCAGTACTTC CAIRGTRYEQYF
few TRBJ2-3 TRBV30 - TGTGCCTGGCAACAACTACAGTCCACAGATACGCAGTATTTT CAWQQLQSTDTQYF
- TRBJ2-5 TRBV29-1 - TGCAGCGTTGAAGGGGGCAGGTCCCAAGAGACCCAGTACTTC CSVEGGRSQETQYF
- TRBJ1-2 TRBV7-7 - TGCGCCAGCAGCCAAGAGGGTGTGGTTGGCTACACCTTC CASSQEGVVGYTF
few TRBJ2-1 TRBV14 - TGTGCCAGCAGCCCGACTACGGGTGAGCAGTTCTTC CASSPTTGEQFF
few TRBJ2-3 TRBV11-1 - TGTGCCAGCAGCTTGGGGTCGGCCGATACGCAGTATTTT CASSLGSADTQYF
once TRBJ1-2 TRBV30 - TGTGCCTGGAGTGTCCCCGACTGGTCTAACTATGGCTACACCTTC CAWSVPDWSNYGYTF
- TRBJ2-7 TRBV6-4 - TGTGCCAGCAACCCGACAGGCCCCTACGAGCAGTACTTC CASNPTGPYEQYF
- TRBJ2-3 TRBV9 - TGTGCCAGCAGCGGCCCCGAGGTTTGGACAGATACGCAGTATTTT CASSGPEVWTDTQYF
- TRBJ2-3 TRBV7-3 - TGTGCCAGCAGGCCCGATAGGACTAGCACAGATACGCAGTATTTT CASRPDRTSTDTQYF
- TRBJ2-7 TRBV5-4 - TGTGCCAGCAGCTTGCCCCCGCTCCACGAGCAGTACTTC CASSLPPLHEQYF
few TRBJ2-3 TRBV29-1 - TGCAGCGTTGAAGGGACGTCTAGCACAGATACGCAGTATTTT CSVEGTSSTDTQYF
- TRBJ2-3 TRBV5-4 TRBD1 TGTGCCAGCAGCCCCCAGGGGGGCACAGATACGCAGTATTTT CASSPQGGTDTQYF
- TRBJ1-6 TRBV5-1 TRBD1 TGCGCCAGCAGCTTCGACCCGGGACAGGGGGCAAATTCACCCCTCCACTTT CASSFDPGQGANSPLHF
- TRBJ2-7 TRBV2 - TGTGCCAGCAGTGGTGCGGGCAGAGACTACGAGCAGTACTTC CASSGAGRDYEQYF
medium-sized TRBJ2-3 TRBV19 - TGTGCCAGTAGTACAGATAACACAGATACGCAGTATTTT CASSTDNTDTQYF
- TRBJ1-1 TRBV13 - TGTGCCAGCAGCTTAGGAGTAGGATTCGATGAAGCTTTCTTT CASSLGVGFDEAFF
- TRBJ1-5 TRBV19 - TGTGCCAGTAGTATACCCCCGGGGGGTCAGCCCCAGCATTTT CASSIPPGGQPQHF